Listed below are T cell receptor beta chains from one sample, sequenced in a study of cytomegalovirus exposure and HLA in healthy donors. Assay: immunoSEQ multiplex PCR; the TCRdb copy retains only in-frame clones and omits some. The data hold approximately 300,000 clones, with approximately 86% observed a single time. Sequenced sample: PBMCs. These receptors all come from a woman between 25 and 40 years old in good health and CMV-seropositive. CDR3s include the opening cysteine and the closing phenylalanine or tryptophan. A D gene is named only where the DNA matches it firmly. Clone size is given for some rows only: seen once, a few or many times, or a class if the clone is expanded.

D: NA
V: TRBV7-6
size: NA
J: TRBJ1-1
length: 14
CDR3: CASSLVGRNTEAFF
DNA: TGTGCCAGCAGCTTAGTGGGGAGGAACACTGAAGCTTTCTTT

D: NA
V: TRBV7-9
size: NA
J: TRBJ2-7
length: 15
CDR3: CASSALGRGSNEQYF
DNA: TGTGCCAGCAGCGCCCTTGGACGGGGGAGCAACGAGCAGTACTTC

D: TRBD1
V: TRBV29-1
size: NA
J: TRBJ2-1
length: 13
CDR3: CSAGQGQYNEQFF
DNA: TGCAGCGCGGGACAGGGCCAATACAATGAGCAGTTCTTC

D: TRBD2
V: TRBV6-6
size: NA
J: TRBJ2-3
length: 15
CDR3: CASTPLQLAGDTQYF
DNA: TGTGCCAGCACCCCCCTCCAACTAGCGGGGGATACGCAGTATTTT

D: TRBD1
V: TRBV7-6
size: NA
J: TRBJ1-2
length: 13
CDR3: CASSSLDRGGYTF
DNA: TGTGCCAGCAGCTCCCTGGACAGGGGAGGCTACACCTTC

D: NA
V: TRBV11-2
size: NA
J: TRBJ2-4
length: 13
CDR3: CASLGLAKNIQYF
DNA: TGTGCCAGCTTAGGTCTAGCCAAAAACATTCAGTACTTC

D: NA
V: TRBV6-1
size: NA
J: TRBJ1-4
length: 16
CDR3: CASSEAHGQANEKLFF
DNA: TGTGCCAGCAGTGAAGCTCATGGACAAGCTAATGAAAAACTGTTTTTT

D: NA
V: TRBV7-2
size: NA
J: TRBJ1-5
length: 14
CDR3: CASSLGSLNQPQHF
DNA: TGTGCCAGCAGCTTAGGCAGCCTGAATCAGCCCCAGCATTTT

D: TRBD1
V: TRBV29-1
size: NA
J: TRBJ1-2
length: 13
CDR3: CSVDKTGTYGYTF
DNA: TGCAGCGTTGATAAGACAGGGACCTATGGCTACACCTTC

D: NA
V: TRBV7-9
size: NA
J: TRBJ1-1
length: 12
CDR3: CASSPSTWEAFF
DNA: TGTGCCAGCAGCCCCTCGACTTGGGAAGCTTTCTTT

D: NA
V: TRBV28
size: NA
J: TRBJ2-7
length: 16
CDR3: CASRLEGGATTYEQYF
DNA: TGTGCCAGCAGGCTGGAGGGCGGGGCAACAACCTACGAGCAGTACTTC

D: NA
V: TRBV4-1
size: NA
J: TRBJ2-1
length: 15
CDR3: CASSQALSWIGEQFF
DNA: TGCGCCAGCAGCCAAGCCCTAAGCTGGATAGGGGAGCAGTTCTTC

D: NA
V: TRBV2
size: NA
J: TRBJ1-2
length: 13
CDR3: CASSDLTPYGYTF
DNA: TGTGCCAGCAGTGATCTGACACCCTATGGCTACACCTTC

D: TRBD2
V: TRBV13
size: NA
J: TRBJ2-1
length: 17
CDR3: CASSLGRASGRGYEQFF
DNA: TGTGCCAGCAGCTTAGGCCGGGCTAGCGGGAGGGGCTATGAGCAGTTCTTC

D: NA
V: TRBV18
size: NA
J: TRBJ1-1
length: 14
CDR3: CASSPYGRNTEAFF
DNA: TGTGCCAGCTCACCATACGGCAGGAACACTGAAGCTTTCTTT

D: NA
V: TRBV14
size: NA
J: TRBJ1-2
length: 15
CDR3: CASSQAGPRRYGYTF
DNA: TGTGCCAGCAGCCAAGCGGGCCCTCGCAGATATGGCTACACCTTC

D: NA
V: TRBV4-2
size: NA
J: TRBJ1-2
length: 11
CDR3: CASSQREGAFF
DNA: TGTGCCAGCAGCCAAAGGGAAGGGGCCTTCTTC

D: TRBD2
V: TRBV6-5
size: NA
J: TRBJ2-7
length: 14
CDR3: CASSLAGGDYEQYF
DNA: TGTGCCAGCAGTTTAGCGGGAGGCGACTACGAGCAGTACTTC

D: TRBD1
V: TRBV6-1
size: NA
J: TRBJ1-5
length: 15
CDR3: CASSAGQGEGQPQHF
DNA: TGTGCCAGCAGTGCGGGACAGGGGGAAGGGCAGCCCCAGCATTTT

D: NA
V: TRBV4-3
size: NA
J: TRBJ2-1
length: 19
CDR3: CASSQETLMTEGTYNEQFF
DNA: TGCGCCAGCAGCCAAGAAACCTTAATGACGGAGGGGACCTACAATGAGCAGTTCTTC

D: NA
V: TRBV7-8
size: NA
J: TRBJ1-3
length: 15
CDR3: CASSLVGSSGNTIYF
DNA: TGTGCCAGCAGCTTAGTAGGAAGCTCTGGAAACACCATATATTTT

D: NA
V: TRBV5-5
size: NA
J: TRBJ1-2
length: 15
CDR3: CASSLSPDSGYGYTF
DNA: TGTGCCAGCAGCTTATCTCCGGATTCTGGCTATGGCTACACCTTC

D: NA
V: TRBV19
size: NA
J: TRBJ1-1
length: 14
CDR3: CASSIAGISTEAFF
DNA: TGTGCCAGTAGTATTGCAGGGATTAGCACTGAAGCTTTCTTT

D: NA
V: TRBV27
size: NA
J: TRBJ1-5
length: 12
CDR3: CASSFFNQPQHF
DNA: TGTGCCAGCAGTTTTTTTAATCAGCCCCAGCATTTT

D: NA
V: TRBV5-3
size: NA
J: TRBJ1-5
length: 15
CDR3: CARSVKSFSNQPQHF
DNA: TGTGCCAGAAGCGTGAAGAGTTTTAGCAATCAGCCCCAGCATTTT

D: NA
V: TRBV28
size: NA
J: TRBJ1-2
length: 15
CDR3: CASINSGAGGLGYTF
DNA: TGTGCCAGCATCAACTCCGGCGCCGGGGGGCTTGGCTACACCTTC

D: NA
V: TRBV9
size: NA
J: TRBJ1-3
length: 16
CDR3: CASSVGDGYSGNTIYF
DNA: TGTGCCAGCAGCGTAGGTGACGGTTACTCTGGAAACACCATATATTTT

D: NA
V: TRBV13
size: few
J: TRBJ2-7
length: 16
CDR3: CASSDRAGTKANEQYF
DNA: TGTGCCAGCAGCGATCGAGCCGGGACCAAGGCCAACGAGCAGTACTTC

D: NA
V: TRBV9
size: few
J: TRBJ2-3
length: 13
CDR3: CASREGGSDTQYF
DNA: TGTGCCAGCAGGGAAGGAGGGTCAGATACGCAGTATTTT

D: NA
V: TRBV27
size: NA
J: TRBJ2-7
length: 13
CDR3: CASSSGPIYEQYF
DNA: TGTGCCAGCAGTTCTGGACCGATTTACGAGCAGTACTTC

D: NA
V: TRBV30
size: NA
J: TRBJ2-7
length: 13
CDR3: CAWSDGQSPEQYF
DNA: TGTGCCTGGAGCGACGGACAGAGCCCCGAGCAGTACTTC

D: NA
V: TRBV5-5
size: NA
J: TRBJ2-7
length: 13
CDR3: CASSLAGGHEQYF
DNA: TGTGCCAGCAGCTTGGCCGGGGGCCACGAGCAGTACTTC

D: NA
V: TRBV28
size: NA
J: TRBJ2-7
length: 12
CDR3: CASSYGTYEQYF
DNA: TGTGCCAGCAGTTACGGGACCTACGAGCAGTACTTC

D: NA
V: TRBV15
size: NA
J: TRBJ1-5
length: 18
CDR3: CATSPPEGTRGINQPQHF
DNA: TGTGCCACCAGCCCCCCCGAGGGGACAAGGGGCATCAATCAGCCCCAGCATTTT

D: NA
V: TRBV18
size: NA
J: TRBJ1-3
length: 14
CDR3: CASSPPDTGNTIYF
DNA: TGTGCCAGCTCACCACCGGACACTGGAAACACCATATATTTT

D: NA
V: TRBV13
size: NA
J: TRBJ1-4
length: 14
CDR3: CASSLSSRDEKLFF
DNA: TGTGCCAGCAGCTTAAGTTCGCGGGATGAAAAACTGTTTTTT

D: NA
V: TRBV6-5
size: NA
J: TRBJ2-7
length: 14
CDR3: CASSYDTSSYEQYF
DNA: TGTGCCAGCAGCTATGACACCAGCTCCTACGAGCAGTACTTC

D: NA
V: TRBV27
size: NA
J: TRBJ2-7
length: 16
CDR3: CASSLLVGRASYEQYF
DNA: TGTGCCAGCAGTTTATTAGTGGGAAGGGCATCCTACGAGCAGTACTTC

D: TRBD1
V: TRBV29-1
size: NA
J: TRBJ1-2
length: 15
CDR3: CSVVAPGQGVYGYTF
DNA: TGCAGCGTTGTTGCCCCGGGACAGGGGGTCTATGGCTACACCTTC

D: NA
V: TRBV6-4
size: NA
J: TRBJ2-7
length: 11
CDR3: CASSDSAEQYF
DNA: TGTGCCAGCAGTGACAGCGCCGAGCAGTACTTC

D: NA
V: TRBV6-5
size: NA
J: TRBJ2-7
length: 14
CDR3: CASSNGHTAYEQYF
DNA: TGTGCCAGCAGTAACGGACACACGGCCTACGAGCAGTACTTC

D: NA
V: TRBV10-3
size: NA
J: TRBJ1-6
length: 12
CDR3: CAIILQNSPLHF
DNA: TGTGCCATCATATTACAGAATTCACCCCTCCACTTT

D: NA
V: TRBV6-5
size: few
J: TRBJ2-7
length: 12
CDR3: CASSRDSYEQYF
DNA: TGTGCCAGCAGCCGAGACTCCTACGAGCAGTACTTC

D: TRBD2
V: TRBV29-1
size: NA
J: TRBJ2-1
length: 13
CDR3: CSQTGLAGNEQFF
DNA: TGCAGCCAAACAGGACTAGCGGGGAATGAGCAGTTCTTC

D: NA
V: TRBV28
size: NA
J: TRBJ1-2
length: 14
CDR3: CASKTGTNNYGYTF
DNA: TGTGCCAGCAAGACCGGGACAAATAACTATGGCTACACCTTC